This record covers a single T cell receptor (beta chain). The data originate from a study of blood T cell repertoires in COVID-19. This table comes from immunoSEQ multiplex PCR, and its TCRdb copy is limited to in-frame clones, with some not included. The sample shows 100,000 or so clones, less than 90% of them seen only once. The sample taken for sequencing was peripheral blood. This receptor was taken from a man aged 45-60 years with acute or convalescent COVID-19.

This CDR3 reads CASSSSTYRGYTF. CDR3 nucleotides: TGTGCCAGCAGTTCTTCCACCTATCGAGGCTACACCTTC. The gene calls are TRBV12-3 or TRBV12-4 and TRBJ1-2; D not certain. The CDR3 contains 13 residues. V was clipped by 4 bases and J by 8 bases, with 14 bases between them.